A selection of T cell receptor beta chains follows, all from one sample in a study of blood T cell repertoires in COVID-19. The table came from immunoSEQ multiplex PCR; TCRdb's copy has only in-frame clones and leaves some out. The top ten clones hold around 1.3% of a sample with approximately 400,000 clones, about 90% of them seen once. Sequenced material: peripheral blood. The receptors here all came from a man aged 35 to 55 with acute or convalescent COVID-19. Each CDR3 is given with its conserved first and last residue. D genes are given only for firm matches. Rows give clone size only sometimes, using once, few, many, or a class for an expanded clone.

TRBJ2-3	NA	once	TRBV5-1	CASSFIVTDTQYF	TGCGCCAGCAGCTTTATAGTCACAGATACGCAGTATTTT
TRBJ2-7	TRBD1	few	TRBV29-1	CSVGVTGGDEQYF	TGCAGCGTTGGGGTGACAGGGGGCGACGAGCAGTACTTC
TRBJ1-1	NA	once	TRBV19	CASSIRRDTEAFF	TGTGCCAGTAGTATTAGGCGGGATACTGAAGCTTTCTTT
TRBJ1-5	TRBD1	NA	TRBV2	CASGAGTANQPQHF	TGTGCCAGCGGAGCCGGGACAGCCAATCAGCCCCAGCATTTT
TRBJ1-3	NA	once	TRBV10-3	CAISDRSRESSGNTIYF	TGTGCCATCAGTGATCGGTCGAGGGAGAGCTCTGGAAACACCATATATTTT
TRBJ2-7	TRBD1	NA	TRBV3-1/TRBV3-2	CASSQVLGQGPPEQYF	TGTGCCAGCAGCCAAGTGTTGGGACAGGGCCCACCCGAGCAGTACTTC
TRBJ2-1	TRBD2	few	TRBV3-1/TRBV3-2	CASSPPFPSGRVVGTQFF	TGTGCCAGCAGCCCCCCTTTTCCTAGCGGGAGGGTCGTAGGGACGCAGTTCTTC
TRBJ1-1	NA	NA	TRBV7-2	CASSLGHLNTEAFF	TGTGCCAGCAGCTTGGGACATTTGAACACTGAAGCTTTCTTT
TRBJ2-7	NA	NA	TRBV5-1	CASSLEGSGTYEQYF	TGCGCCAGCAGCTTGGAGGGTTCGGGGACCTACGAGCAGTACTTC
TRBJ1-6	NA	NA	TRBV7-3	CASRQWQNSPLHF	TGTGCCAGCCGTCAATGGCAAAATTCACCCCTCCACTTT
TRBJ2-7	TRBD1	NA	TRBV5-1	CASSWGQGAPRQYF	TGCGCCAGCAGCTGGGGACAGGGGGCCCCTAGGCAGTACTTC
TRBJ1-1	NA	NA	TRBV6-2/TRBV6-3	CASSTPLGVYTEAFF	TGTGCCAGCAGTACCCCCCTCGGGGTGTACACTGAAGCTTTCTTT
TRBJ2-1	TRBD2	NA	TRBV5-1	CASSKVTTGGGYNEQFF	TGCGCCAGCAGCAAGGTGACTACGGGAGGTGGGTACAATGAGCAGTTCTTC
TRBJ2-3	NA	NA	TRBV14	CASSQAGTRLPDTQYF	TGTGCCAGCAGCCAAGCCGGGACAAGACTACCAGATACGCAGTATTTT
TRBJ1-2	NA	NA	TRBV7-2	CASSPQTGANYGYTF	TGTGCCAGCAGCCCCCAGACAGGAGCTAACTATGGCTACACCTTC
TRBJ1-2	NA	NA	TRBV11-3	CASSFRRPTGCSGYTF	TGTGCCAGCAGCTTCCGCCGGCCAACAGGGTGTAGCGGCTACACCTTC
TRBJ1-2	TRBD1	NA	TRBV18	CASSPGRGTGHGYTF	TGTGCCAGCTCACCCGGCAGAGGGACAGGGCATGGCTACACCTTC
TRBJ1-1	TRBD1	NA	TRBV9	CASSDDRVGVNTEAFF	TGTGCCAGCAGCGACGACAGGGTTGGGGTGAACACTGAAGCTTTCTTT
TRBJ1-2	TRBD1	NA	TRBV27	CASSLTGGDYGYTF	TGTGCCAGCAGTTTAACAGGGGGCGACTATGGCTACACCTTC
TRBJ1-2	TRBD1	NA	TRBV5-1	CASSKGTGEGYGYTF	TGCGCCAGCAGCAAGGGGACAGGGGAAGGCTATGGCTACACCTTC
TRBJ1-2	TRBD1	NA	TRBV4-1	CASSQDGAGGYGYTF	TGCGCCAGCAGCCAAGATGGGGCAGGGGGCTATGGCTACACCTTC
TRBJ2-1	NA	NA	TRBV20-1	CSASHDRSSYNEQFF	TGCAGTGCTAGTCACGACAGGAGCTCCTACAATGAGCAGTTCTTC
TRBJ2-2	TRBD2	NA	TRBV10-2	CASSSSGGANGELFF	TGCGCCAGCAGTTCTAGCGGGGGGGCTAACGGGGAGCTGTTTTTT
TRBJ1-4	NA	once	TRBV4-1	CASSQESATNEKLFF	TGCGCCAGCAGCCAAGAGAGCGCAACTAATGAAAAACTGTTTTTT
TRBJ2-7	NA	NA	TRBV25-1	CASSDSYEQYF	TGTGCCAGCAGCGACAGCTACGAGCAGTACTTC
TRBJ2-7	NA	NA	TRBV5-1	CASSLEVSTYHYPGEQYF	TGCGCCAGCAGCTTGGAAGTTTCCACTTACCACTACCCGGGGGAGCAGTACTTC
TRBJ1-4	NA	NA	TRBV5-1	CASREGVTTTNEKLFF	TGCGCCAGCCGCGAGGGAGTGACCACAACTAATGAAAAACTGTTTTTT
TRBJ2-7	NA	NA	TRBV5-1	CASSLSGHRYEQYF	TGCGCCAGCAGCTTATCGGGACACAGGTACGAGCAGTACTTC
TRBJ2-7	TRBD1	NA	TRBV28	CASSSWTGGIYEQYF	TGTGCCAGCAGTTCATGGACAGGGGGCATCTACGAGCAGTACTTC
TRBJ1-5	NA	NA	TRBV6-2/TRBV6-3	CASSSRAGESQPQHF	TGTGCCAGCAGTTCCCGGGCAGGGGAGAGTCAGCCCCAGCATTTT
TRBJ1-6	TRBD1	NA	TRBV19	CATGGGTVNNSPLHF	TGTGCCACCGGGGGGGGGACAGTAAATAATTCACCCCTCCACTTT
TRBJ2-7	NA	NA	TRBV9	CASSGKGGYEQYF	TGTGCCAGCAGCGGCAAGGGAGGATACGAGCAGTACTTC
TRBJ1-4	TRBD1	few	TRBV5-4	CASRADRANEKLFF	TGTGCCAGCAGGGCCGACAGGGCTAATGAAAAACTGTTTTTT
TRBJ2-4	NA	NA	TRBV12-3/TRBV12-4	CASSFSDIQYF	TGTGCCAGCAGTTTTTCGGACATTCAGTACTTC
TRBJ1-5	NA	few	TRBV19	CASTGGWISNQPQHF	TGTGCCAGTACGGGGGGGTGGATAAGCAATCAGCCCCAGCATTTT
TRBJ1-3	NA	NA	TRBV10-1	CASSKDLSGNTIYF	TGCGCCAGCAGTAAAGACTTATCTGGAAACACCATATATTTT
TRBJ1-5	NA	NA	TRBV21-1	CASSKKIQGNQPQHF	TGTGCCAGCAGCAAAAAAATCCAGGGAAATCAGCCCCAGCATTTT
TRBJ1-6	NA	NA	TRBV9	CASSGTVAGSPLHF	TGTGCCAGCAGTGGGACTGTCGCCGGGTCACCCCTCCACTTT
TRBJ2-7	TRBD2	NA	TRBV6-6	CASSYRPSGRIEQYF	TGTGCCAGCAGTTATAGGCCTAGCGGGAGAATCGAGCAGTACTTC
TRBJ2-7	NA	NA	TRBV19	CASSLGTMYEQYF	TGTGCCAGTAGTCTCGGGACAATGTACGAGCAGTACTTC
TRBJ1-2	NA	NA	TRBV14	CASSQEGGFGYTF	TGTGCCAGCAGCCAAGAAGGGGGATTTGGCTACACCTTC
TRBJ1-1	TRBD1	few	TRBV19	CASSTDREVTEAFF	TGTGCCAGTAGTACGGACAGGGAGGTTACTGAAGCTTTCTTT
TRBJ1-6	NA	few	TRBV24-1	CATSDFGAFTCSSPLHF	TGTGCCACCAGTGATTTTGGAGCCTTCACATGCAGTTCACCCCTCCACTTT
TRBJ2-3	NA	NA	TRBV12-2	CASRLAWTGRTDTQYF	TGTGCAAGTCGCTTAGCCTGGACAGGGAGGACAGATACGCAGTATTTT
TRBJ1-1	NA	NA	TRBV7-8	CASSFRQALEAFF	TGTGCCAGCAGCTTCAGACAGGCTCTCGAAGCTTTCTTT
TRBJ2-7	TRBD2	NA	TRBV30	CAWSALLAGLSYEQYF	TGTGCCTGGAGTGCACTACTAGCGGGACTCTCCTACGAGCAGTACTTC
TRBJ2-1	TRBD2	NA	TRBV13	CASSRGAGGYNEQFF	TGTGCCAGCAGCCGGGGTGCGGGGGGCTACAATGAGCAGTTCTTC
TRBJ1-1	NA	NA	TRBV20-1	CSASGFTEAFF	TGCAGTGCTTCAGGGTTCACTGAAGCTTTCTTT
TRBJ1-1	NA	once	TRBV12-3/TRBV12-4	CASSLQGWVFF	TGTGCCAGCAGTTTACAGGGTTGGGTTTTCTTT
TRBJ2-2	TRBD2	NA	TRBV7-3	CASSLGTSGTGELFF	TGTGCCAGCAGCTTAGGGACTAGCGGGACCGGGGAGCTGTTTTTT
TRBJ2-3	NA	NA	TRBV6-5	CASSYSSGGDTQYF	TGTGCCAGCAGTTACTCGTCAGGGGGGGATACGCAGTATTTT
TRBJ2-1	NA	NA	TRBV15	CATSRVGSSYNEQFF	TGTGCCACCAGCAGAGTCGGGAGCTCCTACAATGAGCAGTTCTTC
TRBJ1-5	TRBD1	NA	TRBV15	CATSRVGTGFKQPQHF	TGTGCCACCAGCAGAGTAGGGACAGGGTTCAAGCAGCCCCAGCATTTT
TRBJ1-1	NA	NA	TRBV21-1	CASSKPEDRVNTEAFF	TGTGCCAGCAGCAAACCTGAGGACAGGGTGAACACTGAAGCTTTCTTT
TRBJ1-2	TRBD1	many	TRBV5-6	CASSSDRGNGYTF	TGTGCCAGCAGCTCTGACAGGGGAAATGGCTACACCTTC